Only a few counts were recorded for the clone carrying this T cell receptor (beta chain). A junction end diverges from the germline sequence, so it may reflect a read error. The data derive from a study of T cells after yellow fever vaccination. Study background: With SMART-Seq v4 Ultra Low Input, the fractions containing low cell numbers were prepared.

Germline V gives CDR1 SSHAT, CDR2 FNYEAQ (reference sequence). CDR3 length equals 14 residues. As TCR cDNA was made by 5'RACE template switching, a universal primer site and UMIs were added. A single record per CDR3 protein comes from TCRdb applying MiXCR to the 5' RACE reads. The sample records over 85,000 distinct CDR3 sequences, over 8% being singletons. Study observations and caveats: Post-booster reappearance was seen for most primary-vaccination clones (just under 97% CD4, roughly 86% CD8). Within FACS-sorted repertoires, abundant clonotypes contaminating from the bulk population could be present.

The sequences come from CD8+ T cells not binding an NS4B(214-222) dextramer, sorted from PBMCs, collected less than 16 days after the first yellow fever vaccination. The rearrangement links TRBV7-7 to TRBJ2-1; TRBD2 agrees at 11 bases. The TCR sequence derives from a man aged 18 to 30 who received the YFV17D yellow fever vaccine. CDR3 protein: CASSLTSGGLEQFF. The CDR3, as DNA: TGTGCTAGCAGCTTAACTAGCGGGGGACTTGAGCAGTTCTTC.